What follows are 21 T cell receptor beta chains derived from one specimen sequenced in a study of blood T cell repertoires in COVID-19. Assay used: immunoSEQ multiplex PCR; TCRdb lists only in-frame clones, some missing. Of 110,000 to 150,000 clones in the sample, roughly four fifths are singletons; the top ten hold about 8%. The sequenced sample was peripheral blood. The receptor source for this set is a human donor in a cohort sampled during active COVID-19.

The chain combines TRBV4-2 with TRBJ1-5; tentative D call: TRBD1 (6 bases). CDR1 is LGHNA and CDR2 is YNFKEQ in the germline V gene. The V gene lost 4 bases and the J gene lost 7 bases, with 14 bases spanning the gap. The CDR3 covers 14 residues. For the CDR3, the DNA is TGTGCCAGCAGCCTCTTCCAGGACAGCCAGCCCCAGCATTTT. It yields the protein CASSLFQDSQPQHF.

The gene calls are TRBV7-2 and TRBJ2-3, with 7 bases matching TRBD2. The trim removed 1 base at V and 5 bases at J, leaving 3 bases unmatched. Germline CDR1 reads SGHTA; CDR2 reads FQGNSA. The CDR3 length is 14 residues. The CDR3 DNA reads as TGTGCCAGCAGCTTAGACCCTAGCGGAGATACGCAGTATTTT. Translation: CASSLDPSGDTQYF.

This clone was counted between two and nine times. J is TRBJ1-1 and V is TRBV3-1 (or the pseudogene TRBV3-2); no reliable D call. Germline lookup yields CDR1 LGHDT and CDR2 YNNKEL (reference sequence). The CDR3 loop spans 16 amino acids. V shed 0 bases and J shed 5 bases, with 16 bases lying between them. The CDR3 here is CASSQDHGGIRTEAFF. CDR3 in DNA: TGTGCCAGCAGCCAAGATCACGGAGGTATAAGGACTGAAGCTTTCTTT.

As DNA, the CDR3 is TGTGCCAGCAGTGTGACAGGGGACAGCTCCTACAATGAGCAGTTCTTC. Protein sequence: CASSVTGDSSYNEQFF. The chain couples TRBV6-1 to TRBJ2-1; 8 nucleotides match TRBD1. J gave up 0 bases and V 4 bases, and 5 bases lay outside the gene matches. Germline CDR1 is MNHNS and CDR2 is SASEGT. This CDR3 has 16 residues.

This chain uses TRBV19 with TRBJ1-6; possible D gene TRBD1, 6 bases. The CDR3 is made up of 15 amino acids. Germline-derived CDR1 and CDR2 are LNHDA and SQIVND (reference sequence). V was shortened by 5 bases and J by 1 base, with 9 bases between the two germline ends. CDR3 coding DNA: TGTGCCAGTAGTGCTCAGGGGTCCTATAATTCACCCCTCCACTTT. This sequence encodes CASSAQGSYNSPLHF.

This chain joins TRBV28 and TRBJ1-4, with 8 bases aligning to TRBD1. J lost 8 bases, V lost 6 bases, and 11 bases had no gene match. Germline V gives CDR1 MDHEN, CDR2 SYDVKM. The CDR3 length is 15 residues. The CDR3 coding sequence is TGTGCCAGCAGCCCGAACAGGGGGGGGTGGGAAAAACTGTTTTTT. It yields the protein CASSPNRGGWEKLFF.

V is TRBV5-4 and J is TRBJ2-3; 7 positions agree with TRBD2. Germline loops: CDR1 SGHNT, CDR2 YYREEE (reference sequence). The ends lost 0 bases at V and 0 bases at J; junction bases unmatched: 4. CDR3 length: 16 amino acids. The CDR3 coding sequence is TGTGCCAGCAGCTTGGCCATGGGGGGGAGCACAGATACGCAGTATTTT. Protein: CASSLAMGGSTDTQYF.

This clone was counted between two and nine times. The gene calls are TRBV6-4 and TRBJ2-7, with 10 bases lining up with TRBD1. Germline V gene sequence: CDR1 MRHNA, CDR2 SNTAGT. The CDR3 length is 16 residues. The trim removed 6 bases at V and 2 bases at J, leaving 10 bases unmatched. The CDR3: CASSPIPGQGPYEQYF. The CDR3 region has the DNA TGTGCCAGCAGCCCAATTCCGGGACAGGGGCCCTACGAGCAGTACTTC.

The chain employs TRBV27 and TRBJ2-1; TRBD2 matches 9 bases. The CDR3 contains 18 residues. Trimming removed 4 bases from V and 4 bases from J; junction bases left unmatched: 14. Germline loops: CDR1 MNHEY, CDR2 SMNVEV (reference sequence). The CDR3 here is CASSSQKSGGLSYNEQFF. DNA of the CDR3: TGTGCCAGCAGTTCACAAAAAAGCGGGGGGCTATCTTACAATGAGCAGTTCTTC.

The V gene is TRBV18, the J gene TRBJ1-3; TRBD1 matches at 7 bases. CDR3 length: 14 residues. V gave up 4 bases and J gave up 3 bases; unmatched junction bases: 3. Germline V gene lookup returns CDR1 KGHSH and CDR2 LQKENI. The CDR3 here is CASSQGAIGNTIYF. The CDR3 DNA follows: TGTGCCAGCTCACAGGGGGCTATTGGAAACACCATATATTTT. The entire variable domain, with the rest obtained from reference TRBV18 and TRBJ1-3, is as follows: NAGVMQNPRHLVRRRGQEARLRCSPMKGHSHVYWYRQLPEEGLKFMVYLQKENIIDESGMPKERFSAEFPKEGPSILRIQQVVRGDSAAYFCASSQGAIGNTIYFGEGSWLTVV.

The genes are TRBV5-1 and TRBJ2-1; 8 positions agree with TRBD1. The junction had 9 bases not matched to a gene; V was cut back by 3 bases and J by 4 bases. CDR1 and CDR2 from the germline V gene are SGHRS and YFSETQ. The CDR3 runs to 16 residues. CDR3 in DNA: TGCGCCAGCAGCTCTGAGTTCCAGGGGGCATACAATGAGCAGTTCTTC. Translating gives CASSSEFQGAYNEQFF.

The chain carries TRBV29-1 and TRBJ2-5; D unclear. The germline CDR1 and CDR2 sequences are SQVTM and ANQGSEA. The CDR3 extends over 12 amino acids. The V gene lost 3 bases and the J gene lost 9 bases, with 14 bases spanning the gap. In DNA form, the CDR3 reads TGCAGCGTTGAGGTGGGCCCCCAGGCCCAGTACTTC. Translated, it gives CSVEVGPQAQYF.

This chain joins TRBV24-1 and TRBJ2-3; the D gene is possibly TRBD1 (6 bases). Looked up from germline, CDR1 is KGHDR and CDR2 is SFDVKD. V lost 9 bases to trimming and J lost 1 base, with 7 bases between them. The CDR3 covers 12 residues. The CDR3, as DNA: TGTGCCACCTCAGGGGGCACAGATACGCAGTATTTT. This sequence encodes CATSGGTDTQYF.

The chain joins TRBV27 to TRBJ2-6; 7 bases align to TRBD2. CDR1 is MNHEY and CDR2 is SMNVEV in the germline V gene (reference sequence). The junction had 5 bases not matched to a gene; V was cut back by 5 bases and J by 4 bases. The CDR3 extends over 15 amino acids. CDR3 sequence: CASSHAGVGANVLTF. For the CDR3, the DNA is TGTGCCAGCAGTCACGCGGGGGTCGGGGCCAACGTCCTGACTTTC. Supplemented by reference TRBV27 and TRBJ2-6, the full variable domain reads EAQVTQNPRYLITVTGKKLTVTCSQNMNHEYMSWYRQDPGLGLRQIYYSMNVEVTDKGDVPEGYKVSRKEKRNFPLILESPSPNQTSLYFCASSHAGVGANVLTFGAGSRLTVL.

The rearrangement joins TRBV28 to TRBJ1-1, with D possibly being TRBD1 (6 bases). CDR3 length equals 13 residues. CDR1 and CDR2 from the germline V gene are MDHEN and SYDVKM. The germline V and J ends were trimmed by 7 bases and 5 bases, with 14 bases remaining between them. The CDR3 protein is CASTVQGWTEAFF. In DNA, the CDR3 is TGTGCCAGCACCGTACAGGGTTGGACTGAAGCTTTCTTT.

CDR3 in DNA: TGTGCCAGCAGTTCTCTCTGGACTAGCGGGGGAATAGGGGGCGGGGAGCTGTTTTTT. Its translation: CASSSLWTSGGIGGGELFF. The chain links TRBV2 to TRBJ2-2; TRBD2 agrees at 13 bases. J gave up 7 bases and V 5 bases, and 16 bases lay outside the gene matches. This CDR3 is built from 19 residues. CDR1 SNHLY and CDR2 FYNNEI come from the germline V gene.

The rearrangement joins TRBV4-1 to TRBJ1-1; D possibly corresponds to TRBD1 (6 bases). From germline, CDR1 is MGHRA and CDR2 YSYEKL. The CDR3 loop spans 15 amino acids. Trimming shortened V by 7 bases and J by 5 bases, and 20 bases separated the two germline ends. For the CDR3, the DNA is TGCGCCAGCATAAGAGATACGGGGGGGCGGACTGAAGCTTTCTTT. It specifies CASIRDTGGRTEAFF.

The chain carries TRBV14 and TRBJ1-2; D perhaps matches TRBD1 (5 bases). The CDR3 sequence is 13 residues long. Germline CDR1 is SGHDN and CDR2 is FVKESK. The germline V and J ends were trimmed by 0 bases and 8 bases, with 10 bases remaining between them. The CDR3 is CASSQDQGGGYTF. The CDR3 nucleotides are TGTGCCAGCAGCCAAGATCAGGGAGGGGGCTACACCTTC.

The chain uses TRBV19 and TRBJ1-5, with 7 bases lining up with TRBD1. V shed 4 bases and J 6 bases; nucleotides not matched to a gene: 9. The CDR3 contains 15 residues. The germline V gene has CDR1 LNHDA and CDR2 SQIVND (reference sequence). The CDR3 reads CASSTRTGLSQPQHF. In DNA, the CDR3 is TGTGCCAGTAGTACCCGGACAGGACTGAGTCAGCCCCAGCATTTT.

The DNA of the CDR3 is TGCGCCAGCAGCTTGGCAGGGGGCTATATTCGGTCTGGAAACACCATATATTTT. Residues: CASSLAGGYIRSGNTIYF. This chain uses TRBV5-1 with TRBJ1-3; 8 nucleotides agree with TRBD1. Germline V gene sequence: CDR1 SGHRS, CDR2 YFSETQ. After removal of 0 bases from V and 1 base from J, the junction contained 9 bases not matched to a gene. This CDR3 is 18 amino acids long. Looking up the rest from reference TRBV5-1 and TRBJ1-3 gives the full variable domain: KAGVTQTPRYLIKTRGQQVTLSCSPISGHRSVSWYQQTPGQGLQFLFEYFSETQRNKGNFPGRFSGRQFSNSRSEMNVSTLELGDSALYLCASSLAGGYIRSGNTIYFGEGSWLTVV.

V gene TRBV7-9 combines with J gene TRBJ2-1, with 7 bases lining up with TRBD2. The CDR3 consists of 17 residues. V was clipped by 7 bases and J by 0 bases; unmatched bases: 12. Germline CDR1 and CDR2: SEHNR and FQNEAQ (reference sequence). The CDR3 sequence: CASTLRGGDLSYNEQFF. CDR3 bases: TGTGCCAGCACCCTGCGGGGAGGGGACCTCTCCTACAATGAGCAGTTCTTC. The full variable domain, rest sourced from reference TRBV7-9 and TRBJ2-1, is DTGVSQNPRHKITKRGQNVTFRCDPISEHNRLYWYRQTLGQGPEFLTYFQNEAQLEKSRLLSDRFSAERPKGSFSTLEIQRTEQGDSAMYLCASTLRGGDLSYNEQFFGPGTRLTVL.